This TCR beta chain emerged from a study of T cells in Graves' hyperthyroidism and ophthalmopathy. Study results and limitations: By a 13 V-J model, ophthalmopathy was set apart from stable hyperthyroidism. Most clonotypes that expanded in the thyroid above 0.001 also showed up in blood.

This clonotype showed up many times. Its antigen is unidentified. Patients with uncontrolled infections, other autoimmune diseases, pregnancy or lactation were excluded. Isolation of PBMCs was performed on 8 to 10 ml fresh peripheral blood. Trimming took off 4 bases at V and 10 bases at J, with 10 bases between the two ends. The V gene's germline CDR1 is LGHDT and CDR2 YNNKEL (reference sequence). The CDR3 runs to 11 residues. Amplified regions were TCR beta CDR3 sequences from RNA transcripts. TCR CDR3 regions were first amplified by RT-PCR with HTBI primers. TCRdb analysed the multiplex PCR reads with MiXCR anew, one entry per CDR3 protein. The table records hundreds of thousands of distinct CDR3 sequences, roughly 14% of them present only once.

The rearrangement uses TRBV3-1 and TRBJ2-5; D unresolved. Sequenced: blood. This TCR was sampled from a man aged 18 to 29 with Graves' ophthalmopathy. CDR3 sequence (DNA): TGTGCCAGCAGCCTCTACTCCGACCAGTACTTC. It translates to CASSLYSDQYF.